Listed below are T cell receptor beta chains from one sample, sequenced in a study of identical twins. Each CDR3 protein gets one entry after TCRdb re-called the 5' RACE reads with MiXCR. The sample holds about 340,000 distinct CDR3 sequences; 9% to 15% are singletons and the top ten take 7.2%. These records were also assigned to another study, of yellow fever vaccine responses in identical twins.

Sequenced material: CD8+ T cells sorted from blood. These receptor sequences come from a woman under 30 in good health. Each CDR3 is given with its conserved first and last residue. Each record gives: CDR3 length, J gene, D gene, clone size, V gene, CDR3 DNA, CDR3 protein. A D gene is named only where the DNA matches it firmly. Some rows have no size entry. The others give once, few or many, or a class for an expanded clone.

CDR3 length: 15
J gene: TRBJ1-1
D gene: TRBD1
clone size: many
V gene: TRBV12-3/TRBV12-4
CDR3 DNA: TGTGCCAGCAGTACCCCGACAGGGCTTGCCACTGAAGCTTTCTTT
CDR3 protein: CASSTPTGLATEAFF

CDR3 length: 13
J gene: TRBJ2-1
D gene: .
clone size: .
V gene: TRBV2
CDR3 DNA: TGTGCCAGCAGTCGGGGAACCTACAATGAGCAGTTCTTC
CDR3 protein: CASSRGTYNEQFF

CDR3 length: 15
J gene: TRBJ1-6
D gene: TRBD1
clone size: few
V gene: TRBV15
CDR3 DNA: TGTGCCACCAGCAGCAGCCGGGACAGCAATTCACCCCTCCACTTT
CDR3 protein: CATSSSRDSNSPLHF

CDR3 length: 13
J gene: TRBJ2-5
D gene: .
clone size: .
V gene: TRBV7-9
CDR3 DNA: TGTGCCAGCAGCTTAGGCGGGATAGAGACCCAGTACTTC
CDR3 protein: CASSLGGIETQYF

CDR3 length: 14
J gene: TRBJ2-1
D gene: .
clone size: many
V gene: TRBV5-1
CDR3 DNA: TGCGCCAGCAGCTTGGCTGGCGTCGGCGACTCGCAGTTCTTC
CDR3 protein: CASSLAGVGDSQFF

CDR3 length: 13
J gene: TRBJ1-5
D gene: .
clone size: few
V gene: TRBV11-1
CDR3 DNA: TGTGCCACCTTCAGGGATCCACATCCGCCCCAGCATTTT
CDR3 protein: CATFRDPHPPQHF

CDR3 length: 17
J gene: TRBJ2-6
D gene: .
clone size: few
V gene: TRBV2
CDR3 DNA: TGTGCCAGCAGTGAAGCGGGGTACGGGGCCGGGGCCAACGTCCTGACTTTC
CDR3 protein: CASSEAGYGAGANVLTF

CDR3 length: 10
J gene: TRBJ2-2
D gene: .
clone size: few
V gene: TRBV29-1
CDR3 DNA: TGCAGCGTTGGACAGGGGGAGCTGTTTTTT
CDR3 protein: CSVGQGELFF

CDR3 length: 15
J gene: TRBJ2-5
D gene: .
clone size: few
V gene: TRBV6-5
CDR3 DNA: TGTGCCAGCAGTTACATGGCGGACAGCCAAGAGACCCAGTACTTC
CDR3 protein: CASSYMADSQETQYF

CDR3 length: 19
J gene: TRBJ2-2
D gene: TRBD2
clone size: .
V gene: TRBV5-1
CDR3 DNA: TGCGCCAGCAGTTCCACTTTTCTCGGGAGGGCCATCGACACCGGGGAGCTGTTTTTT
CDR3 protein: CASSSTFLGRAIDTGELFF

CDR3 length: 16
J gene: TRBJ2-1
D gene: TRBD2
clone size: .
V gene: TRBV6-5
CDR3 DNA: TGTGCCAGCAGTTACTTGCGGGAGGCCCTTTACAATGAGCAGTTCTTC
CDR3 protein: CASSYLREALYNEQFF

CDR3 length: 14
J gene: TRBJ2-1
D gene: TRBD1
clone size: many
V gene: TRBV7-8
CDR3 DNA: TGTGCCAGCAGCTTGCGGGACAGGGCGGTTGAGCAGTTCTTC
CDR3 protein: CASSLRDRAVEQFF

CDR3 length: 14
J gene: TRBJ2-6
D gene: .
clone size: few
V gene: TRBV7-9
CDR3 DNA: TGTGCCAGCAGTCAAAGCTCTGGGGCCAACGTCCTGACTTTC
CDR3 protein: CASSQSSGANVLTF

CDR3 length: 14
J gene: TRBJ2-7
D gene: .
clone size: .
V gene: TRBV7-8
CDR3 DNA: TGTGCCAGCAGCTTAGCCCCGACAGACTACGAGCAGTACTTC
CDR3 protein: CASSLAPTDYEQYF

CDR3 length: 14
J gene: TRBJ2-1
D gene: .
clone size: .
V gene: TRBV29-1
CDR3 DNA: TGCAGCGTTGCAGGCGGGACAAGGGGGAATGAGCAGTTCTTC
CDR3 protein: CSVAGGTRGNEQFF

CDR3 length: 14
J gene: TRBJ2-3
D gene: .
clone size: many
V gene: TRBV9
CDR3 DNA: TGTGCCAGCAGCGGACCCCTCGAGGCAGATACGCAGTATTTT
CDR3 protein: CASSGPLEADTQYF

CDR3 length: 19
J gene: TRBJ2-2
D gene: TRBD2
clone size: .
V gene: TRBV12-5
CDR3 DNA: TGTGCTAGTGGTTTGGAAACTAGCGGGAGAGTTAGGGAGGCCGGGGAGCTGTTTTTT
CDR3 protein: CASGLETSGRVREAGELFF

CDR3 length: 15
J gene: TRBJ2-3
D gene: .
clone size: .
V gene: TRBV25-1
CDR3 DNA: TGTGCCAGCACTTCGGACGCCTCAACCACAGATACGCAGTATTTT
CDR3 protein: CASTSDASTTDTQYF

CDR3 length: 14
J gene: TRBJ2-7
D gene: TRBD1
clone size: few
V gene: TRBV7-9
CDR3 DNA: TGTGCCAGCAGCTTAAGGGACAGAGTATACGAGCAGTACTTC
CDR3 protein: CASSLRDRVYEQYF

CDR3 length: 17
J gene: TRBJ2-7
D gene: TRBD1
clone size: many
V gene: TRBV12-3/TRBV12-4
CDR3 DNA: TGTGCCAGCAGTTTAATTATAGGACAGGGGGCTCCCTACGAGCAGTACTTC
CDR3 protein: CASSLIIGQGAPYEQYF

CDR3 length: 14
J gene: TRBJ2-7
D gene: TRBD1
clone size: few
V gene: TRBV18
CDR3 DNA: TGTGCCAGCTCCGACAGGGCTGAGTCCTACGAGCAGTACTTC
CDR3 protein: CASSDRAESYEQYF

CDR3 length: 15
J gene: TRBJ2-1
D gene: TRBD2
clone size: .
V gene: TRBV7-2
CDR3 DNA: TGTGCCAGCAGCTTAGGACTAGCGGGGGGGTATGAGCAGTTCTTC
CDR3 protein: CASSLGLAGGYEQFF

CDR3 length: 12
J gene: TRBJ1-1
D gene: .
clone size: few
V gene: TRBV12-3/TRBV12-4
CDR3 DNA: TGTGCCATCCGAGGGGGGTTCCCTGAAGCTTTCTTT
CDR3 protein: CAIRGGFPEAFF

CDR3 length: 16
J gene: TRBJ2-2
D gene: .
clone size: once
V gene: TRBV6-5
CDR3 DNA: TGTGCCAGCAGTTACGGAGGCCCACCGAACACCGGGGAGCTGTTTTTT
CDR3 protein: CASSYGGPPNTGELFF

CDR3 length: 17
J gene: TRBJ2-3
D gene: TRBD2
clone size: .
V gene: TRBV7-6
CDR3 DNA: TGTGCCAGCAGCTTAGCGTGGGGCCTAGCGGGAACAGATACGCAGTATTTT
CDR3 protein: CASSLAWGLAGTDTQYF

CDR3 length: 13
J gene: TRBJ2-7
D gene: TRBD1
clone size: .
V gene: TRBV13
CDR3 DNA: TGTGCCAGCAGCTGGGGACAGCACTACGAGCAGTACTTC
CDR3 protein: CASSWGQHYEQYF

CDR3 length: 15
J gene: TRBJ2-1
D gene: .
clone size: .
V gene: TRBV13
CDR3 DNA: TGTGCCAGCCGTTATAGCGGAAGCTCCTACAATGAGCAGTTCTTC
CDR3 protein: CASRYSGSSYNEQFF

CDR3 length: 12
J gene: TRBJ2-3
D gene: .
clone size: few
V gene: TRBV7-9
CDR3 DNA: TGTGCCAGCAGACTCCTGACGGATACGCAGTATTTT
CDR3 protein: CASRLLTDTQYF

CDR3 length: 17
J gene: TRBJ2-1
D gene: .
clone size: .
V gene: TRBV7-8
CDR3 DNA: TGTGCCAGCAGCTTAGGGAGCAGCGCAGGGGGGGCCGGCGAGCAGTTCTTC
CDR3 protein: CASSLGSSAGGAGEQFF

CDR3 length: 15
J gene: TRBJ2-5
D gene: TRBD2
clone size: many
V gene: TRBV7-9
CDR3 DNA: TGTGCCAGCAGCTATAGCGGGAGTCTGTCAGAGACCCAGTACTTC
CDR3 protein: CASSYSGSLSETQYF

CDR3 length: 17
J gene: TRBJ2-3
D gene: .
clone size: few
V gene: TRBV7-8
CDR3 DNA: TGTGCCAGCAGCTTAGTGGTGCGGGATACAGGCACAGATACGCAGTATTTT
CDR3 protein: CASSLVVRDTGTDTQYF

CDR3 length: 17
J gene: TRBJ2-5
D gene: .
clone size: few
V gene: TRBV7-9
CDR3 DNA: TGTGCCAGCAGCCGAACTACGGATGGAGCCCTCCAAGAGACCCAGTACTTC
CDR3 protein: CASSRTTDGALQETQYF

CDR3 length: 16
J gene: TRBJ2-5
D gene: TRBD1
clone size: few
V gene: TRBV7-9
CDR3 DNA: TGTGCCAGCAGTCAACTCGGGACAGACGCTCAAGAGACCCAGTACTTC
CDR3 protein: CASSQLGTDAQETQYF

CDR3 length: 19
J gene: TRBJ2-6
D gene: .
clone size: few
V gene: TRBV5-1
CDR3 DNA: TGCGCCAGCAGCCTGGACGGGGGCGCAGGCCCCTCTGGGGCCAACGTCCTGACTTTC
CDR3 protein: CASSLDGGAGPSGANVLTF

CDR3 length: 13
J gene: TRBJ1-5
D gene: .
clone size: .
V gene: TRBV16
CDR3 DNA: TGTGCCAGCAGCCAAGGGCTTAATCAGCCCCAGCATTTT
CDR3 protein: CASSQGLNQPQHF

CDR3 length: 12
J gene: TRBJ2-2
D gene: .
clone size: .
V gene: TRBV12-3/TRBV12-4
CDR3 DNA: TGTGCCACCATAGTTGGTACCGGGGAGCTGTTTTTT
CDR3 protein: CATIVGTGELFF

CDR3 length: 16
J gene: TRBJ2-5
D gene: TRBD2
clone size: .
V gene: TRBV7-9
CDR3 DNA: TGTGCCAGCAGCTCCGGGACTAGCGGGGGACAAGAGACCCAGTACTTC
CDR3 protein: CASSSGTSGGQETQYF

CDR3 length: 14
J gene: TRBJ1-4
D gene: TRBD1
clone size: few
V gene: TRBV27
CDR3 DNA: TGTGCCAGCAGCCCCGGGACAGGGTTTGATGAACTGTTTTTT
CDR3 protein: CASSPGTGFDELFF

CDR3 length: 17
J gene: TRBJ2-3
D gene: .
clone size: .
V gene: TRBV12-3/TRBV12-4
CDR3 DNA: TGTGCCAGCAGTTCAGAGATGATCCAAAGTAGCACAGATACGCAGTATTTT
CDR3 protein: CASSSEMIQSSTDTQYF

CDR3 length: 15
J gene: TRBJ2-7
D gene: .
clone size: .
V gene: TRBV7-9
CDR3 DNA: TGTGCCAGCAGCTTAATCCGGGCCAGAGCGGACGAGCAGTACTTC
CDR3 protein: CASSLIRARADEQYF

CDR3 length: 16
J gene: TRBJ2-1
D gene: TRBD1
clone size: .
V gene: TRBV7-9
CDR3 DNA: TGTGCCAGCAGCTTTCCGGGGACAGGTGATTACAATGAGCAGTTCTTC
CDR3 protein: CASSFPGTGDYNEQFF

CDR3 length: 16
J gene: TRBJ1-1
D gene: TRBD1
clone size: few
V gene: TRBV6-4
CDR3 DNA: TGTGCCAGCAGTCCCCCCCCACGGACAGGGATTGATGAAGCTTTCTTT
CDR3 protein: CASSPPPRTGIDEAFF

CDR3 length: 13
J gene: TRBJ2-7
D gene: .
clone size: few
V gene: TRBV14
CDR3 DNA: TGTGCCAGCAGCGCTAACACAGGATACGAGCAGTACTTC
CDR3 protein: CASSANTGYEQYF

CDR3 length: 16
J gene: TRBJ2-3
D gene: .
clone size: .
V gene: TRBV3-1
CDR3 DNA: TGTGCCAGCAGCCAAGCCAACCACGTCGGCACAGATACGCAGTATTTT
CDR3 protein: CASSQANHVGTDTQYF

CDR3 length: 19
J gene: TRBJ1-4
D gene: TRBD1
clone size: .
V gene: TRBV20-1
CDR3 DNA: TGCAGTGCTACAAGAGATAGCCTCCGGGACAGGGAAGGAGATGAAAAACTGTTTTTT
CDR3 protein: CSATRDSLRDREGDEKLFF

CDR3 length: 13
J gene: TRBJ2-7
D gene: .
clone size: few
V gene: TRBV12-3/TRBV12-4
CDR3 DNA: TGTGCCAGCACCTGGGACAACTCCTACGAGCAGTACTTC
CDR3 protein: CASTWDNSYEQYF

CDR3 length: 15
J gene: TRBJ1-5
D gene: .
clone size: few
V gene: TRBV7-2
CDR3 DNA: TGTGCCAGCAGCTCGAGCGGGGGGGCGGGTCAGCCCCAGCATTTT
CDR3 protein: CASSSSGGAGQPQHF

CDR3 length: 14
J gene: TRBJ2-7
D gene: .
clone size: few
V gene: TRBV2
CDR3 DNA: TGTGCCAGCAGAGAGGCTAGCAACTCCTACGAGCAGTACTTC
CDR3 protein: CASREASNSYEQYF

CDR3 length: 14
J gene: TRBJ1-1
D gene: .
clone size: few
V gene: TRBV4-1
CDR3 DNA: TGCGCCAGCAGCCAAGCGCAGGGCTTGACTGAAGCTTTCTTT
CDR3 protein: CASSQAQGLTEAFF

CDR3 length: 13
J gene: TRBJ2-2
D gene: .
clone size: few
V gene: TRBV28
CDR3 DNA: TGTGCCAGCAGTTGGGGCGGTAGCGGGGAGCTGTTTTTT
CDR3 protein: CASSWGGSGELFF

CDR3 length: 18
J gene: TRBJ2-3
D gene: .
clone size: .
V gene: TRBV7-8
CDR3 DNA: TGTGCCAGCAGCTTACCTGAGCAGTCCGTCAGGGGAGCAGATACGCAGTATTTT
CDR3 protein: CASSLPEQSVRGADTQYF

CDR3 length: 15
J gene: TRBJ2-7
D gene: .
clone size: many
V gene: TRBV4-1
CDR3 DNA: TGCGCCAGCAGCCAAGGGCCCATAAGCTCCTACGAGCAGTACTTC
CDR3 protein: CASSQGPISSYEQYF